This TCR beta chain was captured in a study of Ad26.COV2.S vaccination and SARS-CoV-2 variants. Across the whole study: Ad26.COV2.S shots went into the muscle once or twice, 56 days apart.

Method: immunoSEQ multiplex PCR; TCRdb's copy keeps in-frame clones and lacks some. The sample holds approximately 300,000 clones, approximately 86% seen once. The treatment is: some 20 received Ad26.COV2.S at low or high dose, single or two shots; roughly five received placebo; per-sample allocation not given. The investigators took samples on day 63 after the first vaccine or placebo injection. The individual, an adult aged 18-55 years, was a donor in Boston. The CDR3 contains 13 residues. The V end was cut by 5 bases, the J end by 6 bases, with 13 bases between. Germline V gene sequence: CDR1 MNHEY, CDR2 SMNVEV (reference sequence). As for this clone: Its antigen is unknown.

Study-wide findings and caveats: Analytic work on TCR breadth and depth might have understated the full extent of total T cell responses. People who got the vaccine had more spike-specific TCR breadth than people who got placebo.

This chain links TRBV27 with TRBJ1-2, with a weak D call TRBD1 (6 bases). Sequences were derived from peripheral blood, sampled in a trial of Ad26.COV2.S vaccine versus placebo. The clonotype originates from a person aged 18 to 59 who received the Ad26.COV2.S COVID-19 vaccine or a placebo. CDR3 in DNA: TGTGCCAGCAGTGCGAACAGGGCGGATGGCTACACCTTC. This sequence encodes CASSANRADGYTF.